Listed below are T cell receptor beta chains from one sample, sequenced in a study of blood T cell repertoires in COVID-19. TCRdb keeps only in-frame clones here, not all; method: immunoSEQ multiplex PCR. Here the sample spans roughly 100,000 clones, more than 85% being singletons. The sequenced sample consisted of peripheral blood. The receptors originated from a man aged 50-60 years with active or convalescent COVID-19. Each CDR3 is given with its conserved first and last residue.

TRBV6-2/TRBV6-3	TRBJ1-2	CASSPGGFTNYGYTF
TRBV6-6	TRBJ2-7	CASSLPSGTGANEQYF
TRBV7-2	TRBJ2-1	CASSLARGQEQFF
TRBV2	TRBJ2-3	CASRPSSGGRADTQYF
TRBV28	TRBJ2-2	CASSFSAYANTGELFF
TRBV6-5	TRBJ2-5	CASSYSKAGRQETQYF
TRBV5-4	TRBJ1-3	CASSSGTGAGNTIYF
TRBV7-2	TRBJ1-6	CASSLGQAYNSPLHF
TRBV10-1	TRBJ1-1	CASSLTQNTEAFF
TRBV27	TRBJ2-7	CASSSGLLAYEQYF
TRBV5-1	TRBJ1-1	CASSPRQGSDTEAFF
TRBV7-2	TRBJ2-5	CASSPVSGTQGTQYF
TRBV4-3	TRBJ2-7	CASSHSGTGESYEQYF
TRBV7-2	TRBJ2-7	CASSLFGQGYEQYF
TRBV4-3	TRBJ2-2	CASSRLANTGELFF